The 29 T cell receptor beta chains below all came from one sample that was sequenced in a study of blood T cells in healthy people across ages. Combining a sample-barcoded 5' primer with a J-beta primer mix, a second PCR ran for roughly 6 to 12 cycles. Via MiXCR, TCRdb re-called the 5' RACE reads, giving one row per CDR3 protein. The sample includes about 1.8 million distinct CDR3 sequences, 49% of them seen just once. Sequences were obtained from blood. These receptors all come from a woman in her thirties or forties in good health.

The genes are TRBV28 and TRBJ2-1, with D possibly matching TRBD2 (5 bases). The CDR3 runs 15 residues. The germline V gene has CDR1 MDHEN and CDR2 SYDVKM. V shed 2 bases and J shed 1 base, with 9 bases lying between them. The CDR3 here is CASSLQKRSYNEQFF. The CDR3 DNA follows: TGTGCCAGCAGTTTACAAAAGCGGTCCTACAATGAGCAGTTCTTC.

This clonotype was seen a handful of times. The chain carries TRBV12-5 and TRBJ2-7; possibly TRBD1 for D (5 bases). The V end was cut by 1 base, the J end by 10 bases, with 23 bases between. The germline V gene encodes CDR1 LGHNT and CDR2 FRNRAP. The CDR3 contains 16 residues. The CDR3 spells CASGLDTGPGQEAQYF. The CDR3, as DNA: TGTGCTAGTGGTTTGGACACCGGGCCAGGGCAAGAGGCCCAGTACTTC. The entire variable domain, with the rest obtained from reference TRBV12-5 and TRBJ2-7, is as follows: DARVTQTPRHKVTEMGQEVTMRCQPILGHNTVFWYRQTMMQGLELLAYFRNRAPLDDSGMPKDRFSAEMPDATLATLKIQPSEPRDSAVYFCASGLDTGPGQEAQYFGPGTRLTVT.

The chain recombines TRBV12-3 or TRBV12-4 with TRBJ1-1; TRBD1 aligns across 8 bases. The junction had 7 bases not matched to a gene; V was cut back by 2 bases and J by 5 bases. The CDR3 has 15 residues. This CDR3 reads CASSLSLQGGTEAFF. DNA for the CDR3: TGTGCCAGCAGTTTATCTCTACAGGGGGGGACTGAAGCTTTCTTT.

The J gene is TRBJ2-3, the V gene TRBV7-8; unclear D gene. The CDR3 loop spans 14 amino acids. With 5 bases removed from V and 5 bases from J, the gap between germline ends came to 14 bases. Germline CDR1 and CDR2: SGHVS and FQNEAQ. The CDR3 loop reads CASSPHIVKDTQYF. As DNA, the CDR3 is TGTGCCAGCAGCCCGCATATAGTCAAAGATACGCAGTATTTT.

The CDR3, as DNA: TGTGCCAGCAGTTACTCTGGACTAGCGGGGGGGCTAAGAAATGAGCAGTTCTTC. Amino acids: CASSYSGLAGGLRNEQFF. The chain uses TRBV6-5 and TRBJ2-1; 15 bases agree with TRBD2. V lost 0 bases, J lost 7 bases, and 7 bases stayed unmatched. The CDR3 spans 18 residues. Germline assignment: CDR1 MNHEY and CDR2 SVGAGI.

CDR3 sequence: CASSSPQLLDTQYF. The CDR3 DNA reads TGTGCCAGCAGCTCTCCACAACTCTTAGATACGCAGTATTTT. V and J are TRBV11-2 and TRBJ2-3; D uncertain. CDR1 is SGHAT and CDR2 is FQNNGV in the germline V gene. CDR3 size: 14 residues. The V gene lost 4 bases and the J gene lost 5 bases, with 13 bases spanning the gap.

The chain combines TRBV20-1 with TRBJ1-5, with 8 bases lining up with TRBD1. V lost 4 bases to trimming and J lost 0 bases; unmatched junction nucleotides: 8. The length of the CDR3 is 16 residues. Germline loops: CDR1 DFQATT, CDR2 SNEGSKA (reference sequence). The CDR3 DNA sequence: TGCAGTGCTATCCGACAGGGGCGTGGTAGCAATCAGCCCCAGCATTTT. This encodes CSAIRQGRGSNQPQHF.

The V and J genes are TRBV6-5 and TRBJ2-5; 9 positions match TRBD1. CDR1 and CDR2 (germline): MNHEY, SVGAGI. The CDR3 has 15 residues. V trimming: 5 bases; J trimming: 2 bases; junction bases outside the gene matches: 6. The CDR3 sequence is CASSRHDRGQETQYF. CDR3 DNA sequence: TGTGCCAGCAGTCGACACGACAGGGGGCAAGAGACCCAGTACTTC.

The V and J genes are TRBV6-2 or TRBV6-3 and TRBJ2-2; D remains ambiguous. V shed 2 bases and J shed 5 bases, with 15 bases lying between them. This CDR3 has 16 amino acids. Germline-derived CDR1 and CDR2 are MNHEY and SVGEGT. The CDR3 nucleotides are TGTGCCAGCAGTTACGCGGCCCCCCTGCGGACCGGGGAGCTGTTTTTT. Translating it yields CASSYAAPLRTGELFF.

This clonotype was counted a few times. V gene TRBV20-1 combines with J gene TRBJ2-1, with D unclear. Germline V lookup: CDR1 DFQATT, CDR2 SNEGSKA (reference sequence). The ends were cut back, 1 base at V and 3 bases at J, with 13 bases in the middle. This CDR3 is 15 amino acids long. The CDR3 nucleotides are TGCAGTGCTAGAGGACGGACCGAGAGCTACAATGAGCAGTTCTTC. Translated: CSARGRTESYNEQFF.

The rearrangement joins TRBV29-1 to TRBJ2-1; 7 nucleotides align to TRBD2. V lost 7 bases to trimming and J lost 6 bases; unmatched junction nucleotides: 9. The CDR3 runs 13 residues. Germline CDR1 and CDR2: SQVTM and ANQGSEA. This chain's CDR3 is CSANRGDANEQFF. The DNA for the CDR3 is TGCAGCGCTAATCGGGGGGACGCCAATGAGCAGTTCTTC.

The CDR3 protein is CASSYGSAEAFF. In DNA, the CDR3 is TGTGCCAGCAGTTACGGGAGTGCTGAAGCTTTCTTT. This chain joins TRBV6-2 or TRBV6-3 and TRBJ1-1; D call uncertain. V was trimmed by 2 bases and J by 6 bases, leaving 7 bases between them. From germline, CDR1 is MNHEY and CDR2 SVGEGT. CDR3 length: 12 residues.

The chain combines TRBV3-1 with TRBJ1-2; TRBD1 is a possible D gene (5 bases). V shed 0 bases and J shed 1 base, with 15 bases lying between them. Germline V gene data show CDR1 as LGHDT and CDR2 as YNNKEL (reference sequence). The CDR3 extends over 17 amino acids. The CDR3 is CASSQEDTDVLNYGYTF. Written as DNA, the CDR3 is TGTGCCAGCAGCCAAGAGGACACGGATGTGCTTAACTATGGCTACACCTTC. Full variable domain (remainder filled in from reference TRBV3-1 and TRBJ1-2): DTAVSQTPKYLVTQMGNDKSIKCEQNLGHDTMYWYKQDSKKFLKIMFSYNNKELIINETVPNRFSPKSPDKAHLNLHINSLELGDSAVYFCASSQEDTDVLNYGYTFGSGTRLTVV.

The chain links TRBV6-6 to TRBJ1-2; D is undetermined. The CDR3 contains 14 residues. Per germline, CDR1 MNHNY and CDR2 SVGAGI (reference sequence). Trimming stripped 4 bases from V and 1 base from J, with 10 bases between. The CDR3 DNA reads TGTGCCAGCAGTTCCAGCGAACGTAACTATGGCTACACCTTC. Protein product: CASSSSERNYGYTF.

The chain has TRBV6-2 or TRBV6-3 and TRBJ2-5, with 7 bases fitting TRBD1. The germline V gene encodes CDR1 MNHEY and CDR2 SVGEGT. This CDR3 has 15 amino acids. V shed 0 bases, J shed 5 bases, and the junction held 6 bases outside the gene matches. CDR3 in amino acids: CASSYSLARGETQYF. The CDR3 DNA reads as TGTGCCAGCAGTTACTCCCTCGCCAGGGGGGAGACCCAGTACTTC.

This clonotype was detected only once. The V and J genes are TRBV6-1 and TRBJ2-5; TRBD1 matches 10 bases. V shed 2 bases and J 11 bases; nucleotides not matched to a gene: 14. The CDR3 sequence is 16 residues long. The germline gives CDR1 MNHNS, CDR2 SASEGT. As DNA, the CDR3 is TGTGCCAGCAGTGAAAGGTTGGACAGGGGGGCATATGAGCAGTACTTC. This encodes CASSERLDRGAYEQYF.

The CDR3 sequence is CASSVVSNEQYF. In DNA, the CDR3 is TGTGCCAGCAGCGTAGTAAGCAATGAGCAGTACTTC. The rearrangement uses TRBV9 and TRBJ2-7; no firm D call. The V gene's germline CDR1 is SGDLS and CDR2 YYNGEE. V was clipped by 0 bases and J by 7 bases, with 8 bases between them. CDR3 length: 12 residues.

V and J are TRBV5-1 and TRBJ2-5; 11 bases match TRBD2. V trimming: 0 bases; J trimming: 3 bases; junction bases outside the gene matches: 4. Looked up from germline, CDR1 is SGHRS and CDR2 is YFSETQ. The CDR3 is 16 residues long. CDR3 protein: CASSLALAGAEETQYF. Written as DNA, the CDR3 is TGCGCCAGCAGCTTGGCACTAGCGGGGGCGGAAGAGACCCAGTACTTC. Drawing the rest from reference TRBV5-1 and TRBJ2-5, the complete variable domain is KAGVTQTPRYLIKTRGQQVTLSCSPISGHRSVSWYQQTPGQGLQFLFEYFSETQRNKGNFPGRFSGRQFSNSRSEMNVSTLELGDSALYLCASSLALAGAEETQYFGPGTRLLVL.

This clonotype was seen only a few times. The chain combines TRBV4-2 with TRBJ1-2, with TRBD1 matching over 7 bases. Germline CDR1 reads LGHNA; CDR2 reads YNFKEQ. The CDR3 spans 16 residues. V was clipped by 0 bases and J by 2 bases; unmatched bases: 6. The CDR3 sequence is CASSQDKDRYNYGYTF. The CDR3 bases are TGTGCCAGCAGCCAAGATAAGGACAGGTACAACTATGGCTACACCTTC.

This clonotype was observed a few times. The V call is TRBV27, the J call TRBJ2-1; no clear D gene. Germline values: CDR1 MNHEY, CDR2 SMNVEV (reference sequence). The CDR3 is 14 amino acids. Trimming shortened V by 5 bases and J by 7 bases, and 15 bases separated the two germline ends. DNA of the CDR3: TGTGCCAGCAGTCCCCGTGCAGGTAGGAATGAGCAGTTCTTC. The encoded protein is CASSPRAGRNEQFF.

The genes are TRBV7-2 and TRBJ2-6; D is undetermined. The germline V gene encodes CDR1 SGHTA and CDR2 FQGNSA. The length of the CDR3 is 16 residues. V was cut by 5 bases and J by 0 bases, with 11 bases left in between. The CDR3 is CASSKTMGSGANVLTF. The CDR3 DNA reads as TGTGCCAGCAGCAAAACGATGGGCTCTGGGGCCAACGTCCTGACTTTC.

The chain employs TRBV28 and TRBJ1-2; a weak D match, TRBD1 (5 bases). Germline V gene data show CDR1 as MDHEN and CDR2 as SYDVKM. V was cut by 0 bases and J by 8 bases, with 13 bases left in between. The CDR3 covers 14 residues. The CDR3 DNA is TGTGCCAGCAGTTTATGGAGGGGTACGAGGGGCTACACCTTC. Translated, it gives CASSLWRGTRGYTF.

The chain joins TRBV11-2 to TRBJ1-1, with D hard to call. The CDR3 is 15 amino acids. The V end lost 4 bases, the J end lost 5 bases, and 17 bases lay between the germline ends. Germline V lookup: CDR1 SGHAT, CDR2 FQNNGV. In nucleotides, the CDR3 is TGTGCCAGCAGCTCCTACTTTCAGTTGGGGACTGAAGCTTTCTTT. Protein product: CASSSYFQLGTEAFF.

This clonotype appeared a few times. This chain links TRBV25-1 with TRBJ1-2; D is possibly TRBD1 (5 bases). Germline CDR1 MGHDK, CDR2 SYGVNS. V was clipped by 1 base and J by 7 bases, with 13 bases between them. CDR3 length equals 14 residues. The CDR3 sequence is CASSESGLGVGYTF. As DNA, the CDR3 is TGTGCCAGCAGTGAATCAGGCCTAGGGGTTGGCTACACCTTC.

This rearrangement joins TRBV5-5 to TRBJ1-2; D not resolved. This CDR3 has 13 residues. V lost 4 bases to trimming and J lost 4 bases, with 11 bases between them. CDR1 is SGHKS, CDR2 YYEKEE, per germline (reference sequence). CDR3 amino acids: CASSRMETYGYTF. The CDR3 coding sequence is TGTGCCAGCAGCCGTATGGAGACCTATGGCTACACCTTC.

The rearrangement joins TRBV28 to TRBJ2-1, with 12 bases matching TRBD2. V lost 5 bases, J lost 10 bases, and 15 bases stayed unmatched. There are 17 residues in the CDR3. Germline V CDR1 and CDR2: MDHEN, SYDVKM. The CDR3 nucleotides read TGTGCCAGCAGTCCTCGACTAGCGGGGGTGGTTTCCCACGAGCAGTTCTTC. Translated: CASSPRLAGVVSHEQFF.

The CDR3 loop reads CASSQGDRGRGNTGELFF. Written as DNA, the CDR3 is TGTGCCAGCAGCCAAGGGGACAGGGGGCGCGGGAACACCGGGGAGCTGTTTTTT. The chain is built from TRBV3-1 and TRBJ2-2, with 12 bases fitting TRBD1. With 1 base clipped from V and 1 base from J, the junction kept 4 bases outside the gene matches. Germline V gene lookup returns CDR1 LGHDT and CDR2 YNNKEL (reference sequence). The CDR3 totals 18 residues.

This clonotype was found a few times. The rearrangement uses TRBV5-1 and TRBJ2-5; 7 bases match TRBD1. The CDR3 extends over 15 amino acids. Germline V gene sequence: CDR1 SGHRS, CDR2 YFSETQ. Trimming cost V 4 bases and J 3 bases; bases outside gene matches: 9. The CDR3 DNA sequence: TGCGCCAGCAGCGTGGGTCAGACAGGGAAAGAGACCCAGTACTTC. It encodes CASSVGQTGKETQYF.

This sequence joins TRBV20-1 and TRBJ1-2, with D tentatively TRBD1 (5 bases). Trimming cost V 0 bases and J 4 bases, with 15 bases left between them. The CDR3 extends over 15 amino acids. The germline V gene encodes CDR1 DFQATT and CDR2 SNEGSKA (reference sequence). The CDR3 protein is CSARELGPPSYGYTF. CDR3 nucleotides: TGCAGTGCTAGAGAGCTGGGGCCCCCTAGCTATGGCTACACCTTC.